This T cell receptor (beta chain) was sequenced in a study of read filtering for tumor transcriptome and immune sequencing. For the study at large: Transcriptome libraries were built from DNase-treated RNA.

Molecular barcoded adaptors covering alpha/delta and beta/gamma chains were used on 400 ng RNA. Via MiXCR, TCRdb re-called the reads, giving one row per CDR3 protein. The repertoire holds 15,000 to 20,000 distinct CDR3 sequences, with over 20% as singletons. In its sample, this clonotype is medium-sized (0.01 to 0.1%). The ends were cut back, 5 bases at V and 9 bases at J, with 14 bases in the middle. The CDR3 extends over 13 amino acids. Germline values: CDR1 MDHEN, CDR2 SYDVKM. This chain connects TRBV28 to TRBJ2-1; D gene unclear. The TCR sequence derives from a donor over 35 with multiple myeloma. Sequenced: a population of CD138-negative cells sorted from bone marrow. CDR3 nucleotide sequence: TGTGCCAGCAGTCCGACCATAATTGGTGAGCAGTTCTTC. Its translation is CASSPTIIGEQFF.